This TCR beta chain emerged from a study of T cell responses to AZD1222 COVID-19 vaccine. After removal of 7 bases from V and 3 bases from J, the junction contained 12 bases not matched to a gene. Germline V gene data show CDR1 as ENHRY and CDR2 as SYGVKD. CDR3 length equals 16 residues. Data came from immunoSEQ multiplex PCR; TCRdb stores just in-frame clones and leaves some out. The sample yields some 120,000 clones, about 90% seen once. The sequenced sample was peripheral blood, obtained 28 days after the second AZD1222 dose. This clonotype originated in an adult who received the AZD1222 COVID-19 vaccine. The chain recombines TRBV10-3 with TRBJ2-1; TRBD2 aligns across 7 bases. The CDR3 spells CAINAVASGSYNEQFF. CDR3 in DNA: TGTGCCATCAACGCTGTTGCTAGCGGCAGCTACAATGAGCAGTTCTTC.